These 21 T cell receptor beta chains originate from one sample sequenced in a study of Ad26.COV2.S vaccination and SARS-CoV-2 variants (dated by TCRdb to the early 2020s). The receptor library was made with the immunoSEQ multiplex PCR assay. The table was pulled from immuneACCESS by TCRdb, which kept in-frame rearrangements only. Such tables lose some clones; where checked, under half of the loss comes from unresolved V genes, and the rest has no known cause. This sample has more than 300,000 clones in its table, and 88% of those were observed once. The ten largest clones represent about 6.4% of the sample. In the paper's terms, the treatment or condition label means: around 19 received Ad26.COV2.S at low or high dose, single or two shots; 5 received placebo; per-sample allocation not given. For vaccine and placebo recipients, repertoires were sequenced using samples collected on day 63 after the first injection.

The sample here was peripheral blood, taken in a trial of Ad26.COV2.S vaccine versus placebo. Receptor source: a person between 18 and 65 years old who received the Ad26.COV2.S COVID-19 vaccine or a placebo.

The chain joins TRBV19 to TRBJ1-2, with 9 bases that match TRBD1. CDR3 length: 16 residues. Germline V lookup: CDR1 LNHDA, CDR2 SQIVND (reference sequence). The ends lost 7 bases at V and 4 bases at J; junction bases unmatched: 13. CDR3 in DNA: TGTGCCAGTACTCTCCCCACAACAGGGGGCAGCTATGGCTACACCTTC. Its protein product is CASTLPTTGGSYGYTF. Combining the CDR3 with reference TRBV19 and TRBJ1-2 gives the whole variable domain DGGITQSPKYLFRKEGQNVTLSCEQNLNHDAMYWYRQDPGQGLRLIYYSQIVNDFQKGDIAEGYSVSREKKESFPLTVTSAQKNPTAFYLCASTLPTTGGSYGYTFGSGTRLTVV.

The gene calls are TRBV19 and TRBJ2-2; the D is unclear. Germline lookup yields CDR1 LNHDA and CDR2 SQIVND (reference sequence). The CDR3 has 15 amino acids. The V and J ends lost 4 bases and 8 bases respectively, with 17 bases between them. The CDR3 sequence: CASSTQHGPAGELFF. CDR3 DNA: TGTGCCAGTAGTACTCAACACGGGCCAGCGGGGGAGCTGTTTTTT.

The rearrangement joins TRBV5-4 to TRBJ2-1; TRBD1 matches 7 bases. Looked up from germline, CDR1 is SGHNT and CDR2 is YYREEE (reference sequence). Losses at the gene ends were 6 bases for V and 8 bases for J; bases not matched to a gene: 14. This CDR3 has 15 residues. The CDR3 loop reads CASNLQGPRVYEQFF. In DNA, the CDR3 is TGTGCCAGCAATCTACAGGGGCCACGGGTCTATGAGCAGTTCTTC. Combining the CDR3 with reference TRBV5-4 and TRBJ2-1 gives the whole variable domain ETGVTQSPTHLIKTRGQQVTLRCSSQSGHNTVSWYQQALGQGPQFIFQYYREEENGRGNFPPRFSGLQFPNYSSELNVNALELDDSALYLCASNLQGPRVYEQFFGPGTRLTVL.

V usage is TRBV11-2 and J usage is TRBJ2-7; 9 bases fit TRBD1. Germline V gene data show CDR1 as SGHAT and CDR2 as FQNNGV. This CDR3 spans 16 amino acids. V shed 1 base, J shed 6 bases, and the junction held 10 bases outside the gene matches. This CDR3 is CASSLVGGTGNSEQYF. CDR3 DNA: TGTGCCAGCAGCTTAGTGGGGGGGACAGGGAACAGCGAGCAGTACTTC.

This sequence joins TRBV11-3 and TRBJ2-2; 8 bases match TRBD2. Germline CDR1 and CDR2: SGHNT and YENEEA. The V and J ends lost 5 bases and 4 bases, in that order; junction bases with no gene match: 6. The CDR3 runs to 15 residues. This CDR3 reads CASSEAGGPTGELFF. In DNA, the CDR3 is TGTGCCAGCAGCGAGGCGGGGGGTCCCACCGGGGAGCTGTTTTTT.

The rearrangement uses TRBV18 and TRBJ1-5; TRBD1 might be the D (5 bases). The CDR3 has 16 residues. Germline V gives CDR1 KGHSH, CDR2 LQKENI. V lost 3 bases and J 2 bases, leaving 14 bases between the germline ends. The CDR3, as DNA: TGTGCCAGCTCACCTAGAGGGGAGTACGGCAATCAGCCCCAGCATTTT. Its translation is CASSPRGEYGNQPQHF.

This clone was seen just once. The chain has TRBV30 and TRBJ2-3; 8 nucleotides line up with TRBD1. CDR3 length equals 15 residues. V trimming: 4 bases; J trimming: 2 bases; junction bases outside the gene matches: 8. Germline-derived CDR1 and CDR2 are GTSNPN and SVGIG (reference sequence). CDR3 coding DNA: TGTGCCTGGACCAACCAGGGGGCGGCCACAGATACGCAGTATTTT. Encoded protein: CAWTNQGAATDTQYF.

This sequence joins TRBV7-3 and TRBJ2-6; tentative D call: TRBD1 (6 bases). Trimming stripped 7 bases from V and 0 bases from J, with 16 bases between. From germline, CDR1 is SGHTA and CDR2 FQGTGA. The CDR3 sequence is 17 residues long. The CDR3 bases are TGTGCCAGCAAAAGACAGGTCGCCCGCTCTGGGGCCAACGTCCTGACTTTC. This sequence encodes CASKRQVARSGANVLTF.

CDR3 loop: CASSQGLAGDYEQYF. The CDR3 DNA reads as TGTGCCAGCAGCCAAGGGCTAGCGGGAGACTACGAGCAGTACTTC. V usage is TRBV3-1 (or the pseudogene TRBV3-2) and J usage is TRBJ2-7; 10 nucleotides agree with TRBD2. This CDR3 is built from 15 residues. Germline loops: CDR1 LGHDT, CDR2 YNNKEL (reference sequence). V gave up 1 base and J gave up 3 bases; unmatched junction bases: 3.

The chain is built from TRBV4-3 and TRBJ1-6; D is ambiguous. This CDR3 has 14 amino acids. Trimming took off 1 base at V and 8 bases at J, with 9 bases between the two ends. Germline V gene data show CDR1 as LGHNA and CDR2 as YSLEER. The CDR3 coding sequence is TGCGCCAGCAGCCAAGCTGGCCCTTATTCACCCCTCCACTTT. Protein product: CASSQAGPYSPLHF.

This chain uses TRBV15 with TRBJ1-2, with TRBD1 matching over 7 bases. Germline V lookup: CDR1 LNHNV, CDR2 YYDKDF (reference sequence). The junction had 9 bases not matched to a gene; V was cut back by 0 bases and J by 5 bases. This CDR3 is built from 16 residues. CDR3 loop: CATSRDWPRDRYGYTF. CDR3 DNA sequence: TGTGCCACCAGCAGAGATTGGCCCAGGGACAGATATGGCTACACCTTC.

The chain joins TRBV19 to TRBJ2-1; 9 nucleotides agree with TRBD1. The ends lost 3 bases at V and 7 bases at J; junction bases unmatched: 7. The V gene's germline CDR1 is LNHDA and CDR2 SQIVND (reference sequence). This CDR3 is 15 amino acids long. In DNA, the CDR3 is TGTGCCAGTAGTATTCTAGGGACAGGGCGAAATGAGCAGTTCTTC. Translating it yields CASSILGTGRNEQFF.

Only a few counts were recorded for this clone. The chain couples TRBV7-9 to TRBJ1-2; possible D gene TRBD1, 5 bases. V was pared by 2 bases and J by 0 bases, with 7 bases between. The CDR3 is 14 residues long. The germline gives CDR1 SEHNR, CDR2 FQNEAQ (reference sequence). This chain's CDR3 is CASSLQGANYGYTF. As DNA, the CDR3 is TGTGCCAGCAGCTTACAGGGAGCTAACTATGGCTACACCTTC.

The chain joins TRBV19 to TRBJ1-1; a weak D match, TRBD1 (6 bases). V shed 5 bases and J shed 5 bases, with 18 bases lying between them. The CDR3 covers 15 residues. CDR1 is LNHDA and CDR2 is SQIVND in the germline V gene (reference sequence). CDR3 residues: CASSDYRALGTEAFF. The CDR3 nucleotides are TGTGCCAGTAGTGATTACAGGGCGTTGGGTACTGAAGCTTTCTTT.

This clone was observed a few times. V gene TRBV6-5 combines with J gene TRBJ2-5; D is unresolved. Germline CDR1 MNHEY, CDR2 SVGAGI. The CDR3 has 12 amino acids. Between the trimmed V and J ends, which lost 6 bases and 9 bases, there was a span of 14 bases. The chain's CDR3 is CASSPPGSAQYF. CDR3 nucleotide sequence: TGTGCCAGCAGCCCCCCTGGTTCGGCCCAGTACTTC.

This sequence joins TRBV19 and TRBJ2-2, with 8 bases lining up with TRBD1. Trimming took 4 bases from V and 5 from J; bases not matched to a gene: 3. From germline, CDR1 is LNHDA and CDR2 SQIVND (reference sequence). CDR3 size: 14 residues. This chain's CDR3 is CASSTGQDTGELFF. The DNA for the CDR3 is TGTGCCAGTAGTACGGGACAGGATACCGGGGAGCTGTTTTTT.

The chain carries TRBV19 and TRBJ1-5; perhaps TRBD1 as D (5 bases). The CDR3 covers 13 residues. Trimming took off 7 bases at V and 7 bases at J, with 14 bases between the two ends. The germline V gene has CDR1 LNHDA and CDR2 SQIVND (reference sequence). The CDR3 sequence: CASTRGNRQPQHF. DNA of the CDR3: TGTGCCAGTACACGGGGGAATCGGCAGCCCCAGCATTTT.

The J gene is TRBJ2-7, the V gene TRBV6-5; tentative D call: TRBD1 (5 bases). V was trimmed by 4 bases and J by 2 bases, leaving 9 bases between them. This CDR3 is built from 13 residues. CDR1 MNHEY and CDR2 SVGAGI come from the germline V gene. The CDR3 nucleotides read TGTGCCAGCAGTTCCGACAGTCCCTACGAGCAGTACTTC. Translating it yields CASSSDSPYEQYF.

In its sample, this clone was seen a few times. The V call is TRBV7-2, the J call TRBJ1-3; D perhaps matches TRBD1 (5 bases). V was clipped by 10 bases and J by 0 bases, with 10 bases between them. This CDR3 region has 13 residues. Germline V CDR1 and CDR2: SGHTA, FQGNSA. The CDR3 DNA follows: TGTGCCACATGGGGGTCCTCTGGAAACACCATATATTTT. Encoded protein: CATWGSSGNTIYF.

In DNA form, the CDR3 reads TGTGCCACCAGTGATTTGAGGACAGGGAATGAGCAGTTCTTC. Translated: CATSDLRTGNEQFF. The rearrangement links TRBV24-1 to TRBJ2-1; 8 bases are a match to TRBD1. This CDR3 contains 14 residues. With V trimmed by 0 bases and J by 7 bases, 1 base remained unmatched. Germline V lookup: CDR1 KGHDR, CDR2 SFDVKD.

CDR3: CASSLGSMGASNQPQHF. The CDR3 DNA sequence: TGTGCCAGCAGCTTAGGTTCAATGGGCGCTAGCAATCAGCCCCAGCATTTT. The V and J genes are TRBV7-2 and TRBJ1-5; D uncertain. The CDR3 is 17 amino acids. Germline V gene lookup returns CDR1 SGHTA and CDR2 FQGNSA. Trimming took 1 base from V and 0 from J, leaving 13 bases between them.